The rows below give T cell receptor beta chains drawn from one sample of a study of technical replicates of blood from several donors. Sequenced by immunoSEQ multiplex PCR; TCRdb stores in-frame clones only, minus some. Of 15,000 to 20,000 clones in the sample, approximately 88% were seen once. The specimen was PBMCs. The receptors were sampled from a human donor in good health. Both conserved end residues are part of each CDR3. Fields, in order: J gene, D gene, clone size, V gene, CDR3 DNA, CDR3 protein. A D gene is named only where the DNA matches it firmly. Expanded clones get a size class; other rows say once, few or many, or leave the size out.

>TRBJ2-5|-|-|TRBV30
TGTGCCTGGAGTGTAGGAGCGGAACAAGAGACCCAGTACTTC
CAWSVGAEQETQYF
>TRBJ2-3|-|-|TRBV7-6
TGTGCCAGCAGCTTACTGGACACGTCTAGCACAGATACGCAGTATTTT
CASSLLDTSSTDTQYF
>TRBJ2-7|TRBD2|-|TRBV5-1
TGCGCCAGCAGCTTTGATAGCGGGGGGGGTTCCTACGAGCAGTACTTC
CASSFDSGGGSYEQYF
>TRBJ1-3|-|-|TRBV5-8
TGTGCCAGCAGGCGGCAAATTGGAAACACCATATATTTT
CASRRQIGNTIYF
>TRBJ2-1|TRBD2|-|TRBV10-1
TGCGCCAGCAGTGAGTCCTCTAGCGGGAGTTCCAATGAGCAGTTCTTC
CASSESSSGSSNEQFF
>TRBJ2-7|TRBD1|-|TRBV19
TGTGCCAGTAGCCCCGGGACAGGGCTCGAGCAGTACTTC
CASSPGTGLEQYF
>TRBJ1-2|TRBD1|-|TRBV5-1
TGCGCCAGCAGCTTGGCCGGACAGGGGATGTATGGCTACACCTTC
CASSLAGQGMYGYTF
>TRBJ1-3|TRBD1|-|TRBV2
TGTGCCAGCAGTACGGACAGGCGCTCTGGAAACACCATATATTTT
CASSTDRRSGNTIYF
>TRBJ2-1|-|-|TRBV7-9
TGTGCCAGCAGCTTAGTGGTAGCGGAGCAGTTCTTC
CASSLVVAEQFF
>TRBJ1-2|-|-|TRBV4-2
TGTGCCAGCAGCCAAGATGGGCAGGGAAACTATGGCTACACCTTC
CASSQDGQGNYGYTF
>TRBJ1-2|TRBD1|once|TRBV4-1
TGCGCCAGCAGCCAAGATCTACCCACAGGGGGTTTGTTTGGCTACACCTTC
CASSQDLPTGGLFGYTF
>TRBJ2-1|TRBD2|-|TRBV6-4
TGTGCCAGCAGTGACTCGGTAGCGGGAGGCAATGAGCAGTTCTTC
CASSDSVAGGNEQFF
>TRBJ2-2|-|-|TRBV9
TGTGCCAGCAGCGCAACACCGGGGGGCCCAGGGGAGCTGTTTTTT
CASSATPGGPGELFF
>TRBJ2-2|-|-|TRBV6-6
TGTGCCAGCAGTTACCAGGGGCCGAACACCGGGGAGCTGTTTTTT
CASSYQGPNTGELFF
>TRBJ1-1|-|-|TRBV27
TGTGCCAGCATCGGATCCCCAGGGTACACTGAAGCTTTCTTT
CASIGSPGYTEAFF
>TRBJ1-2|-|-|TRBV7-8
TGTGCCAGCAGCTTAGGTTCGTCCGGGGTCTATGGCTACACCTTC
CASSLGSSGVYGYTF
>TRBJ2-2|TRBD2|-|TRBV6-4
TGTGCCAGCAGTGACACTAGCGGGAGCACCGGGGAGCTGTTTTTT
CASSDTSGSTGELFF
>TRBJ2-7|-|-|TRBV7-9
TGTGCCAGCAGCGCAGGGACTTACTACGAGCAGTACTTC
CASSAGTYYEQYF
>TRBJ1-4|-|-|TRBV18
TGTGCCAGCTCACCAGTTGGACAGCCTAATGAAAAACTGTTTTTT
CASSPVGQPNEKLFF
>TRBJ1-2|-|-|TRBV4-1
TGCGCCAGCAGCCAAGATTATGGCCGGGGAGGCTATGGCTACACCTTC
CASSQDYGRGGYGYTF
>TRBJ2-7|-|-|TRBV5-4
TGTGCCAGCAGGACGAGTAGCCTCTCCTACGAGCAGTACTTC
CASRTSSLSYEQYF
>TRBJ2-3|TRBD2|-|TRBV28
TGTGCCAGCAGTTTATCTGGGCTAGCGGGAGTCAAGGATACGCAGTATTTT
CASSLSGLAGVKDTQYF
>TRBJ2-5|TRBD2|-|TRBV9
TGTGCCAGCAGCACCCGAGGACTAGCGGTGGGAGAGACCCAGTACTTC
CASSTRGLAVGETQYF
>TRBJ2-7|TRBD2|-|TRBV28
TGTGCCAGCAGGTCAACTAGCGGGAGGTCCTACGAGCAGTACTTC
CASRSTSGRSYEQYF
>TRBJ1-3|-|few|TRBV18
TGTGCCAGCTCACCAGCGGGAAACACCATATATTTT
CASSPAGNTIYF
>TRBJ2-3|TRBD2|-|TRBV5-1
TGCGCCAGCAGCTTTTTAGCGGGAGGGATCGCAGATACGCAGTATTTT
CASSFLAGGIADTQYF
>TRBJ2-2|TRBD2|-|TRBV9
TGTGCCAGCAGCCCCCGGACTAGCGGGAGTTCCGGGGAGCTGTTTTTT
CASSPRTSGSSGELFF
>TRBJ1-4|-|few|TRBV6-5
TGTGCCAGCATTGGCCCCGGGAGAAAACTGTTTTTT
CASIGPGRKLFF
>TRBJ2-1|-|-|TRBV5-1
TGCGCCAGCAGCCCTAGGTTGGCGACGGACAATGAGCAGTTCTTC
CASSPRLATDNEQFF
>TRBJ2-1|TRBD2|-|TRBV27
TGTGCCAGCAGTCCCGGGACTAGCGGGACGTACAATGAGCAGTTCTTC
CASSPGTSGTYNEQFF
>TRBJ2-2|TRBD2|-|TRBV27
TGTGCCAGCAGGGGACTAGCGGGAGTGGCCGGGGAGCTGTTTTTT
CASRGLAGVAGELFF
>TRBJ2-5|TRBD1|-|TRBV29-1
TGCAGCGTCTCCGGGACAGAAGAGACCCAGTACTTC
CSVSGTEETQYF
>TRBJ1-2|TRBD1|-|TRBV27
TGTGCCAGCAGCTCCTGGACAGGGGGGCCTGACTATGGCTACACCTTC
CASSSWTGGPDYGYTF
>TRBJ2-1|TRBD2|-|TRBV5-1
TGCGCCAGCAGACTAGCGGGGCACAATGAGCAGTTCTTC
CASRLAGHNEQFF
>TRBJ2-7|TRBD1|-|TRBV6-5
TGTGCCAGCAGTTACCAGGGACAGGGGTACGAGCAGTACTTC
CASSYQGQGYEQYF
>TRBJ1-4|-|-|TRBV18
TGTGCCAGCTCACCACTAAGGCAGGGGACTAATGAAAAACTGTTTTTT
CASSPLRQGTNEKLFF
>TRBJ2-7|TRBD2|few|TRBV7-8
TGTGCCAGCAGCTTAGGTAGCGGGCTAACCTACGAGCAGTACTTC
CASSLGSGLTYEQYF
>TRBJ2-3|TRBD2|-|TRBV6-1
TGTGCCAGCAGTGACCCTCTAGCGGGAGGCACAGATACGCAGTATTTT
CASSDPLAGGTDTQYF